Each of the 17 T cell receptor beta chains below was sequenced from the same sample in a study of identical twins (dated by TCRdb to the mid-2010s). Libraries were built with 5' RACE. TCRdb names Illumina HiSeq 2000 as the instrument used. TCRdb passed the public sequencing reads through fastp at Q25 and MiXCR, retaining productive beta sequences. Rows matching on CDR3 protein sequence are summarized as one entry with the most common DNA and genes. The sample yields under 300,000 distinct CDR3 sequences; approximately 5.9% were counted once. Approximately 14% of the sample belongs to the ten largest clones. These records were also assigned to another study, of T cells expressing NK-cell markers.

Sequenced input: CD8+ T cells sorted from blood. The receptor source for this set is a woman under 30 in good health.

This clonotype was recorded at least ten times. The gene calls are TRBV20-1 and TRBJ1-1, with D possibly TRBD1 on 5 matching bases. The germline CDR1 and CDR2 sequences are DFQATT and SNEGSKA (reference sequence). The CDR3 contains 12 residues. The V and J ends lost 3 bases and 5 bases respectively, with 10 bases between them. This chain's CDR3 is CSASLGQTEAFF. In DNA form, the CDR3 reads TGCAGTGCTAGTTTGGGGCAAACTGAAGCTTTCTTT.

This clonotype was counted only a few times. This chain connects TRBV20-1 to TRBJ1-6; D call uncertain. The CDR3 covers 13 residues. Trimming removed 3 bases at V and 7 bases at J, with 10 bases between. Germline V gives CDR1 DFQATT, CDR2 SNEGSKA (reference sequence). This CDR3 is CSARGKANSPLHF. CDR3 coding DNA: TGCAGTGCTAGGGGTAAGGCAAATTCACCCCTCCACTTT.

The chain couples TRBV3-1 to TRBJ2-5; D is unresolved. There are 15 residues in the CDR3. Trimming removed 2 bases from V and 7 bases from J, with 17 bases in between. Germline V gives CDR1 LGHDT, CDR2 YNNKEL (reference sequence). CDR3: CASSQWSDPGRTQYF. The CDR3 DNA sequence: TGTGCCAGCAGCCAATGGAGCGACCCCGGACGGACCCAGTACTTC.

The chain is built from TRBV20-1 and TRBJ2-7; perhaps D is TRBD1 or TRBD2 (5 bases each). Trimming stripped 2 bases from V and 4 bases from J, with 18 bases between. Germline V gene sequence: CDR1 DFQATT, CDR2 SNEGSKA (reference sequence). The CDR3 sequence is 15 residues long. The CDR3 sequence: CSARMGEMGIYEQYF. The CDR3 DNA reads TGCAGTGCTAGAATGGGGGAAATGGGGATATACGAGCAGTACTTC.

This clonotype was detected a few times. In DNA form, the CDR3 reads TGTGCCAGCAGCGGGACCCTAAGTCTCTATGGCTACACCTTC. This sequence encodes CASSGTLSLYGYTF. V and J are TRBV11-2 and TRBJ1-2, with a weak D call TRBD1 (5 bases). Trimming took off 5 bases at V and 4 bases at J, with 14 bases between the two ends. Per the germline V gene, CDR1 is SGHAT and CDR2 is FQNNGV. This CDR3 comprises 14 residues.

This clonotype has only a few counts. DNA of the CDR3: TGTGCCACCAGGTTGACAGATTGGAATGAAAAACTGTTTTTT. This codes for CATRLTDWNEKLFF. The rearrangement uses TRBV24-1 and TRBJ1-4; TRBD1 is a possible D gene (5 bases). The CDR3 runs to 14 residues. The V and J ends lost 7 bases and 5 bases respectively, with 13 bases between them. Germline CDR1 and CDR2: KGHDR and SFDVKD.

This clonotype was observed a few times. The V call is TRBV9, the J call TRBJ2-5; D not resolved. Trimming cost V 3 bases and J 4 bases, with 10 bases left between them. The CDR3 contains 13 residues. Germline V gene data show CDR1 as SGDLS and CDR2 as YYNGEE. The CDR3 region has the DNA TGTGCCAGCAGCGGATCCCCCGGAGAGACCCAGTACTTC. This translates into CASSGSPGETQYF.

This clonotype has at least ten counts. This chain links TRBV4-3 with TRBJ2-2; TRBD1 or TRBD2 may be the D gene (5 bases each). Germline-derived CDR1 and CDR2 are LGHNA and YSLEER. V lost 0 bases and J lost 8, with 16 bases in between. This CDR3 spans 16 amino acids. The CDR3 DNA is TGCGCCAGCAGCCAAGATGGACGAGGGGTTCGGGGGGAGCTGTTTTTT. It is translated as CASSQDGRGVRGELFF.

This clonotype has a count of ten or more. The chain has TRBV27 and TRBJ1-5; D is ambiguous. Trimming pared 2 bases from V and 0 bases from J, leaving 8 bases between. The CDR3 is 15 amino acids. Germline lookup yields CDR1 MNHEY and CDR2 SMNVEV (reference sequence). This CDR3 reads CASSLAPNSNQPQHF. In DNA form, the CDR3 reads TGTGCCAGCAGTTTAGCCCCGAATAGCAATCAGCCCCAGCATTTT.

A few counts support this clonotype. This chain uses TRBV27 with TRBJ1-5; 8 positions match TRBD1. CDR1 is MNHEY, CDR2 SMNVEV, per germline (reference sequence). The CDR3 spans 15 residues. The V gene end was trimmed by 6 bases and the J gene end by 6 bases; junction bases not matched to a gene: 10. CDR3 loop: CASSSRTGTGQPQHF. CDR3 nucleotides: TGTGCCAGCAGCTCCCGGACAGGGACGGGTCAGCCCCAGCATTTT.

This clonotype has at least ten counts. The rearrangement joins TRBV12-3 or TRBV12-4 to TRBJ2-1; D might be TRBD2 (5 bases). V dropped 7 bases and J dropped 5 bases, with 18 bases sitting between them. CDR3 length equals 15 residues. The CDR3 loop is CASMPPQRKDNEQFF. The CDR3 DNA reads TGTGCCAGCATGCCCCCCCAGCGGAAGGACAATGAGCAGTTCTTC.

The genes are TRBV6-2 or TRBV6-3 and TRBJ2-7; D not certain. The CDR3 is 11 residues long. V lost 7 bases and J 6 bases, leaving 10 bases between the germline ends. CDR1 is MNHEY, CDR2 SVGEGT, per germline. This CDR3 reads CASTPAREQYF. CDR3 DNA sequence: TGTGCCAGCACCCCGGCTCGCGAGCAGTACTTC.

This clonotype turned up a few times. This chain uses TRBV3-1 with TRBJ2-2; D is ambiguous. V was shortened by 8 bases and J by 0 bases, with 10 bases between the two germline ends. The CDR3 sequence is 14 residues long. Per the germline V gene, CDR1 is LGHDT and CDR2 is YNNKEL (reference sequence). The CDR3 is CASAPTPNTGELFF. The CDR3, as DNA: TGTGCCAGCGCCCCGACACCGAACACCGGGGAGCTGTTTTTT.

The rearrangement joins TRBV2 to TRBJ2-5; no definite D call. Germline-derived CDR1 and CDR2 are SNHLY and FYNNEI. The CDR3 sequence is 11 residues long. Trimming cost V 5 bases and J 6 bases, with 7 bases left between them. Here the CDR3 reads CASSFAQTQYF. DNA for the CDR3: TGTGCCAGCAGTTTCGCGCAGACCCAGTACTTC.

V usage is TRBV29-1 and J usage is TRBJ2-1; D not resolved. V was trimmed by 3 bases and J by 8 bases, leaving 5 bases between them. The V gene's germline CDR1 is SQVTM and CDR2 ANQGSEA. The CDR3 has 10 amino acids. For the CDR3, the DNA is TGCAGCGTTGAGATTGATGAGCAGTTCTTC. The encoded protein is CSVEIDEQFF.

This clonotype showed up many times. The chain carries TRBV15 and TRBJ2-3; D unclear. Germline values: CDR1 LNHNV, CDR2 YYDKDF (reference sequence). Trimming took 0 bases from V and 0 from J, leaving 16 bases between them. This CDR3 region has 18 residues. CDR3 DNA: TGTGCCACCAGCAGAGATCAGAAGTTACCGACTAGCACAGATACGCAGTATTTT. Its translation: CATSRDQKLPTSTDTQYF.

CDR3 DNA sequence: TGTGCCAGCAGCGTCGAGGGGGAGGACGAGCAGTACTTC. This translates into CASSVEGEDEQYF. The V and J genes are TRBV9 and TRBJ2-7; D possibly uses TRBD1 or TRBD2 (6 bases each). Per the germline V gene, CDR1 is SGDLS and CDR2 is YYNGEE. V lost 2 bases and J lost 5, with 11 bases in between. The CDR3 extends over 13 amino acids.